A selection of T cell receptor beta chains follows, all from one sample in a study of T cell responses to AZD1222 COVID-19 vaccine. Method: immunoSEQ multiplex PCR; TCRdb's copy keeps in-frame clones and lacks some. The table includes around 150,000 clones, approximately 93% detected once. Sequencing used peripheral blood, obtained 28 days after the second AZD1222 dose. These receptors were obtained from an adult who received the AZD1222 COVID-19 vaccine. Each CDR3 is given with its conserved first and last residue. The order of the fields is clone size, J gene, D gene, V gene, CDR3 protein, CDR3 DNA. A D gene is named only where the DNA matches it firmly. A clone size is listed for some rows: how often the clone was seen (once, few, many), or a class if it is expanded.

>few|TRBJ1-5|.|TRBV6-2/TRBV6-3
CASSYGRTDQPQHF
TGTGCCAGCAGTTACGGGAGGACAGATCAGCCCCAGCATTTT
>.|TRBJ2-2|.|TRBV7-6
CASTPGDSNTGELFF
TGTGCCAGCACCCCAGGAGATTCGAACACCGGGGAGCTGTTTTTT
>.|TRBJ2-7|TRBD2|TRBV5-6
CASSRPASGSGRPYEQYF
TGTGCCAGCAGCAGACCTGCTAGCGGGAGTGGCAGACCCTACGAGCAGTACTTC
>.|TRBJ2-1|.|TRBV6-6
CASNPIGGHLTDEQFF
TGTGCCAGCAACCCAATTGGGGGACACTTGACCGATGAGCAGTTCTTC
>.|TRBJ1-4|.|TRBV2
CASGGDNEKLFF
TGTGCCAGCGGCGGGGATAATGAAAAACTGTTTTTT
>.|TRBJ2-7|TRBD2|TRBV27
CASSLQGLAGYEQYF
TGTGCCAGCAGTTTACAGGGACTAGCGGGGTACGAGCAGTACTTC
>.|TRBJ1-2|TRBD1|TRBV29-1
CSVSPGQGDGYTF
TGCAGCGTTTCCCCGGGACAGGGTGATGGCTACACCTTC
>.|TRBJ2-3|TRBD2|TRBV6-2/TRBV6-3
CASSYTSGGAHSTDTQYF
TGTGCCAGCAGTTACACTAGCGGGGGGGCCCATAGCACAGATACGCAGTATTTT
>.|TRBJ1-4|TRBD1|TRBV7-2
CASSPREGAYEKLFF
TGTGCCAGCAGCCCCCGGGAGGGGGCATATGAAAAACTGTTTTTT
>.|TRBJ2-7|.|TRBV7-9
CATGGLTGSYEQYF
TGTGCCACAGGTGGGCTAACAGGGTCCTACGAGCAGTACTTC
>.|TRBJ1-6|.|TRBV2
CASSEGQTNSPLHF
TGTGCCAGCAGTGAAGGTCAGACGAATTCACCCCTCCACTTT
>.|TRBJ2-7|TRBD2|TRBV28
CASSLWAGVNEQYF
TGTGCCAGCAGTTTATGGGCGGGAGTAAACGAGCAGTACTTC
>.|TRBJ2-1|.|TRBV27
CASSDSGTGIYNEQFF
TGTGCCAGCAGTGACTCCGGGACTGGTATATACAATGAGCAGTTCTTC
>.|TRBJ1-3|.|TRBV6-5
CASTDPFRSGNTIYF
TGTGCCAGCACCGACCCCTTTCGCTCTGGAAACACCATATATTTT
>.|TRBJ2-3|TRBD2|TRBV5-1
CASSLGLAGSTDTQYF
TGCGCCAGCAGCTTGGGCCTAGCGGGGTCCACAGATACGCAGTATTTT
>once|TRBJ1-2|.|TRBV11-2
CASSLVLVQSSEGYTF
TGTGCCAGCAGCTTGGTCTTAGTCCAGAGCTCTGAAGGCTACACCTTC
>.|TRBJ1-5|TRBD1|TRBV6-2/TRBV6-3
CASSYALDRDQPQHF
TGTGCCAGCAGTTACGCCCTTGACAGGGATCAGCCCCAGCATTTT
>.|TRBJ2-7|.|TRBV9
CASSVGGTESYEQYF
TGTGCCAGCAGCGTAGGAGGGACGGAGTCCTACGAGCAGTACTTC
>few|TRBJ1-6|.|TRBV6-1
CASSEEGRRNYNSPLHF
TGTGCCAGCAGTGAAGAGGGCAGGAGAAACTATAATTCACCCCTCCACTTT
>.|TRBJ2-7|TRBD1|TRBV3-1/TRBV3-2
CASTPTGQSEQYF
TGTGCCAGCACCCCGACAGGGCAAAGCGAGCAGTACTTC
>.|TRBJ2-2|.|TRBV7-6
CASSLGVGNTGELFF
TGTGCCAGCAGCTTAGGAGTTGGGAACACCGGGGAGCTGTTTTTT
>.|TRBJ2-5|.|TRBV18
CASSPYRQYQETQYF
TGTGCCAGCTCACCTTACCGACAGTACCAAGAGACCCAGTACTTC
>.|TRBJ1-2|TRBD1|TRBV5-6
CASSVRQGGYTF
TGTGCCAGCAGCGTGCGACAGGGTGGCTACACCTTC
>.|TRBJ1-4|.|TRBV28
CAIGRITNEKLFF
TGTGCCATAGGACGGATAACTAATGAAAAACTGTTTTTT
>once|TRBJ1-1|TRBD1|TRBV5-1
CASSRTGGVAFF
TGCGCCAGCAGCCGGACAGGGGGCGTAGCTTTCTTT
>.|TRBJ2-3|TRBD1|TRBV7-2
CASSRRGGGQGTDTQYF
TGTGCCAGCAGTCGAAGAGGGGGGGGACAGGGGACAGATACGCAGTATTTT
>few|TRBJ1-2|.|TRBV6-5
CASRAGLGAYGYTF
TGTGCCAGCAGGGCAGGGTTAGGAGCCTATGGCTACACCTTC
>.|TRBJ2-5|TRBD1|TRBV6-6
CASSYSGQGETQYF
TGTGCCAGCAGTTACTCGGGACAGGGGGAGACCCAGTACTTC
>few|TRBJ1-5|.|TRBV7-2
CASSLMAAQPQHF
TGTGCCAGCAGCTTGATGGCAGCCCAGCCCCAGCATTTT
>.|TRBJ1-1|.|TRBV9
CASSVAGGRQTEAFF
TGTGCCAGCAGCGTAGCCGGGGGAAGGCAGACTGAAGCTTTCTTT
>.|TRBJ2-3|.|TRBV24-1
CATSAADTQYF
TGTGCCACCAGTGCCGCAGATACGCAGTATTTT
>.|TRBJ1-1|.|TRBV14
CASSLQGNTEAFF
TGTGCCAGCAGCCTACAGGGGAACACTGAAGCTTTCTTT
>.|TRBJ2-2|.|TRBV29-1
CSLRETGNTGELFF
TGCAGCCTCCGGGAGACAGGGAACACCGGGGAGCTGTTTTTT
>.|TRBJ2-3|TRBD1|TRBV2
CASRIGTGNTDTQYF
TGTGCCAGCAGGATTGGGACAGGGAACACAGATACGCAGTATTTT
>.|TRBJ1-1|TRBD1|TRBV6-2/TRBV6-3
CASSYSARTGEAFF
TGTGCCAGCAGTTACTCGGCCCGGACAGGTGAAGCTTTCTTT
>.|TRBJ1-2|.|TRBV10-3
CAISDSQDFIGYTF
TGTGCCATCAGTGATAGCCAGGACTTTATTGGCTACACCTTC
>.|TRBJ1-2|TRBD1|TRBV7-9
CASSWVQTGGSFLGGYTF
TGTGCCAGCAGCTGGGTCCAGACAGGGGGAAGCTTTCTTGGTGGCTACACCTTC
>.|TRBJ2-3|.|TRBV3-1/TRBV3-2
CASSQVLSTSTDTQYF
TGTGCCAGCAGCCAAGTTTTATCAACTAGCACAGATACGCAGTATTTT
>.|TRBJ1-2|.|TRBV7-8
CASSPSTEAYGYTF
TGTGCCAGCAGCCCGTCGACAGAAGCCTATGGCTACACCTTC
>.|TRBJ1-5|TRBD1|TRBV23-1
CASSQSTWTGNNQPQHF
TGCGCCAGCAGTCAATCCACTTGGACAGGCAACAATCAGCCCCAGCATTTT
>.|TRBJ1-1|TRBD1|TRBV28
CASRTWTGVNTEAFF
TGTGCCAGCAGGACGTGGACAGGGGTGAACACTGAAGCTTTCTTT
>.|TRBJ1-1|.|TRBV25-1
CASSLWGDMNTEAFF
TGTGCCAGCAGTCTCTGGGGGGACATGAACACTGAAGCTTTCTTT
>.|TRBJ1-5|TRBD1|TRBV2
CASRDGQGASNQPQHF
TGTGCCAGCAGGGATGGACAGGGGGCCTCAAATCAGCCCCAGCATTTT
>.|TRBJ2-3|TRBD2|TRBV5-1
CASRRDGLAGLERGTDTQYF
TGCGCCAGCAGAAGAGATGGACTAGCGGGACTAGAGAGGGGCACAGATACGCAGTATTTT
>.|TRBJ2-2|.|TRBV6-2/TRBV6-3
CASSYVGGLNTGELLF
TGTGCCAGCAGTTACGTGGGGGGGCTGAACACCGGGGAGCTGCTTTTT
>once|TRBJ1-1|.|TRBV2
CASSQQGRTNTEAFF
TGTGCCAGCAGTCAACAGGGTCGGACTAACACTGAAGCTTTCTTT
>.|TRBJ2-7|.|TRBV6-4
CASSDSSRGGREQYF
TGTGCCAGCAGTGACTCGAGTCGTGGGGGGCGGGAGCAGTACTTC
>.|TRBJ2-1|TRBD1|TRBV6-2/TRBV6-3
CASSTDRGFYNEQFF
TGTGCCAGCAGTACGGACAGGGGCTTTTACAATGAGCAGTTCTTC
>.|TRBJ2-1|.|TRBV5-1
CASSLALGEQFF
TGCGCCAGCAGCTTGGCCCTTGGAGAGCAGTTCTTC
>.|TRBJ2-1|.|TRBV3-1/TRBV3-2
CASSQAGVGIYNEQFF
TGTGCCAGCAGCCAAGCGGGCGTCGGTATCTACAATGAGCAGTTCTTC
>.|TRBJ2-7|.|TRBV3-1/TRBV3-2
CASSHKYGVSYEQYF
TGTGCCAGCAGCCATAAGTACGGGGTCTCCTACGAGCAGTACTTC
>.|TRBJ2-6|.|TRBV5-5
CASSLGPNLGSGANVLTF
TGTGCCAGCAGCTTAGGGCCCAATCTTGGCTCTGGGGCCAACGTCCTGACTTTC
>.|TRBJ1-2|TRBD1|TRBV3-1/TRBV3-2
CASSPLGTGGIGYTF
TGTGCCAGCAGCCCACTCGGGACAGGAGGTATTGGCTACACCTTC
>.|TRBJ2-4|TRBD1|TRBV6-1
CAISTGAGGIQYF
TGTGCCATCTCGACAGGGGCTGGCGGCATTCAGTACTTC
>.|TRBJ2-1|TRBD2|TRBV7-2
CASSAGRTSGKAEQFF
TGTGCCAGCAGCGCCGGCCGGACTAGCGGGAAAGCTGAGCAGTTCTTC
>.|TRBJ2-7|TRBD2|TRBV19
CASGLAGEYEQYF
TGTGCCAGTGGACTAGCGGGGGAATACGAGCAGTACTTC
>.|TRBJ1-2|.|TRBV7-2
CASSLGGPYGYTF
TGTGCCAGCAGCTTGGGGGGCCCCTATGGCTACACCTTC